Presented here are 10 T cell receptor beta chains from one specimen sequenced in a study of blood T cell repertoires in COVID-19. TCRdb's table, derived via immunoSEQ multiplex PCR, lists solely in-frame clones and lacks some. Of around 130,000 clones detected, 82% appear once; the ten largest clones hold about 12%. Specimen: peripheral blood. Receptor source: a human donor in a cohort sampled during active COVID-19.

The chain is built from TRBV7-2 and TRBJ2-7; possibly TRBD2 for D (5 bases). Trimming left V 1 base short and J 1 base short, with 11 bases between. Per germline, CDR1 SGHTA and CDR2 FQGNSA. The CDR3 contains 15 residues. The CDR3 loop is CASSLDEGTSYEQYF. DNA of the CDR3: TGTGCCAGCAGCTTAGATGAGGGAACTTCCTACGAGCAGTACTTC.

This chain connects TRBV4-1 to TRBJ2-4, with D possibly being TRBD1 (5 bases). The CDR3 sequence is 19 residues long. CDR1 is MGHRA, CDR2 YSYEKL, per germline. The V end lost 1 base, the J end lost 0 bases, and 19 bases lay between the germline ends. The CDR3 spells CASSQGGLGEPLAKNIQYF. DNA for the CDR3: TGCGCCAGCAGCCAAGGGGGCCTCGGAGAGCCTCTAGCCAAAAACATTCAGTACTTC.

This chain links TRBV20-1 with TRBJ2-3, with TRBD2 matching 13 bases. Trimming took 3 bases from V and 1 from J; bases not matched to a gene: 7. The CDR3 spans 17 residues. Germline CDR1 reads DFQATT; CDR2 reads SNEGSKA (reference sequence). The CDR3 bases are TGCAGTGCTAGTTGGTGGACTAGCGGGGGCCGCACAGATACGCAGTATTTT. Translation: CSASWWTSGGRTDTQYF.

V and J are TRBV6-4 and TRBJ1-2; no reliable D call. The length of the CDR3 is 12 residues. Trimming stripped 3 bases from V and 8 bases from J, with 10 bases between. CDR1 MRHNA and CDR2 SNTAGT come from the germline V gene. The CDR3 region has the DNA TGTGCCAGCAGTGAAGGAGGGTTCGGCTACACCTTC. This translates into CASSEGGFGYTF.

In its sample, this clone was seen a few times. The V and J genes are TRBV3-1 (or the pseudogene TRBV3-2) and TRBJ1-1, with TRBD1 matching 7 bases. This CDR3 has 13 residues. Germline-derived CDR1 and CDR2 are LGHDT and YNNKEL (reference sequence). J gave up 3 bases and V 5 bases, and 3 bases lay outside the gene matches. CDR3 amino acids: CASSGTADTEAFF. The CDR3 DNA sequence: TGTGCCAGCAGCGGGACAGCTGACACTGAAGCTTTCTTT.

The rearrangement uses TRBV7-6 and TRBJ2-5; D gene uncertain. Per the germline V gene, CDR1 is SGHVS and CDR2 is FNYEAQ. Between the trimmed V and J ends, which lost 5 bases and 0 bases, there was a span of 16 bases. CDR3 length: 16 amino acids. The CDR3 spells CASSLYPPTYQETQYF. CDR3 coding DNA: TGTGCCAGCAGCCTATACCCCCCCACGTACCAAGAGACCCAGTACTTC.

This clone was counted a single time. The rearrangement joins TRBV9 to TRBJ1-6; unclear D gene. V lost 0 bases and J lost 7, with 11 bases in between. Germline values: CDR1 SGDLS, CDR2 YYNGEE. CDR3 size: 15 residues. In DNA, the CDR3 is TGTGCCAGCAGCGTAGGCGGGCCAGAGAATTCACCCCTCCACTTT. It codes for CASSVGGPENSPLHF. Looking up the rest from reference TRBV9 and TRBJ1-6 gives the full variable domain: DSGVTQTPKHLITATGQRVTLRCSPRSGDLSVYWYQQSLDQGLQFLIQYYNGEERAKGNILERFSAQQFPDLHSELNLSSLELGDSALYFCASSVGGPENSPLHFGNGTRLTVT.

About this clone: This CDR3 is also generated by other DNA sequences in the sample. The chain has TRBV4-1 and TRBJ2-7; TRBD2 is a possible D gene (6 bases). The V end lost 0 bases, the J end lost 0 bases, and 12 bases lay between the germline ends. The CDR3 contains 16 residues. Germline V gene lookup returns CDR1 MGHRA and CDR2 YSYEKL. The CDR3 region has the DNA TGCGCCAGCAGCCAAGATTTTCCCGGGGGCTCCTACGAGCAGTACTTC. This codes for CASSQDFPGGSYEQYF.

CDR3 loop: CASSSGQGKQETQYF. The CDR3, as DNA: TGTGCCAGCAGCTCGGGACAGGGGAAACAAGAGACCCAGTACTTC. The genes are TRBV3-1 (or the pseudogene TRBV3-2) and TRBJ2-5; 10 positions agree with TRBD1. The J segment lost 2 bases and the V segment lost 5 bases, leaving 5 bases of the junction unmatched. This CDR3 spans 15 amino acids. The germline V gene has CDR1 LGHDT and CDR2 YNNKEL (reference sequence).

In this sample, this clone turned up a few times. The chain combines TRBV2 with TRBJ2-3, with D hard to call. The V and J ends lost 3 bases and 2 bases respectively, with 9 bases between them. The CDR3 is 14 residues long. Germline V gives CDR1 SNHLY, CDR2 FYNNEI. The CDR3 reads CASSDRLATDTQYF. The DNA for the CDR3 is TGTGCCAGCAGTGACAGGCTCGCCACAGATACGCAGTATTTT.